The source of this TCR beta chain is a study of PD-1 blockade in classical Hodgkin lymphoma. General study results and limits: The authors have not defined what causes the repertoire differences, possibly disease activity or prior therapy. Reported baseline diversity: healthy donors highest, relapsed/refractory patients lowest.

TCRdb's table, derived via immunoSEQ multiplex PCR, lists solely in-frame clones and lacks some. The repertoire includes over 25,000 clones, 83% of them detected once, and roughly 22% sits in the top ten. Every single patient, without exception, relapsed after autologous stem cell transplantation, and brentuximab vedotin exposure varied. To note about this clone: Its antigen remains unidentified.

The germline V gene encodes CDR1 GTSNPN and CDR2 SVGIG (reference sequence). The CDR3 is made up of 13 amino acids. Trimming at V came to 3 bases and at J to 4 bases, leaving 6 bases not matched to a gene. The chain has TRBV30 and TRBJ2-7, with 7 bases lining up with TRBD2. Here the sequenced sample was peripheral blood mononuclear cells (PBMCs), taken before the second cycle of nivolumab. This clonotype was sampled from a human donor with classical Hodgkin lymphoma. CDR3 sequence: CAWSGRKQYEQYF. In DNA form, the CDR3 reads TGTGCCTGGAGCGGGAGGAAACAATACGAGCAGTACTTC.